This TCR beta chain was profiled in a study of response to subunit inactivated influenza vaccine. This clonotype has ten or more counts. The CDR3 contains 17 residues. CDR1 and CDR2 (germline): SEHNR, FQNEAQ (reference sequence). With 6 bases removed from V and 3 bases from J, the gap between germline ends came to 21 bases. TCRdb re-called the RT-PCR reads with MiXCR, one entry per CDR3 protein. The top ten hold approximately 6.5% of the sample, which has around 710,000 distinct CDR3 sequences, roughly 13% seen once. This receptor was identified in a man in his fifties who received an inactivated influenza vaccine. This sample comprised PBMCs from blood, obtained 14 to 15 days before vaccination. V usage is TRBV7-9 and J usage is TRBJ2-1; maybe TRBD1 (6 bases). The CDR3 DNA is TGTGCCAGCAGTCCCGACAGGTCCGCGCCACTCTACAATGAGCAGTTCTTC. This translates into CASSPDRSAPLYNEQFF.